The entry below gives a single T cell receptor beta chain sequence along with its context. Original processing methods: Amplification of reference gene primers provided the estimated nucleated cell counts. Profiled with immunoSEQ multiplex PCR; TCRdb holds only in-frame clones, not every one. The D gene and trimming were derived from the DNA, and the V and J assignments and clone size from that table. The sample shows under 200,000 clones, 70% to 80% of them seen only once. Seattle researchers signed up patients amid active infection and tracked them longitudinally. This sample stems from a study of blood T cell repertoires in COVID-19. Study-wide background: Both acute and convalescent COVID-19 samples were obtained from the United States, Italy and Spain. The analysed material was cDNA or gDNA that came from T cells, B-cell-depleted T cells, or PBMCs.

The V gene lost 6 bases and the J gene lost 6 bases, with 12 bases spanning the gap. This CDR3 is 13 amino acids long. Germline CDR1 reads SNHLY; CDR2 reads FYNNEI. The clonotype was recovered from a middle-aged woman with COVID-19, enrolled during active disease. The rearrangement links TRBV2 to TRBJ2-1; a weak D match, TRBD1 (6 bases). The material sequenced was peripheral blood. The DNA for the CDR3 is TGTGCCAGCAGCCCCGAACAGGGCAATGAGCAGTTCTTC. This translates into CASSPEQGNEQFF. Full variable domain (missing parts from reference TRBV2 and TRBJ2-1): EPEVTQTPSHQVTQMGQEVILRCVPISNHLYFYWYRQILGQKVEFLVSFYNNEISEKSEIFDDQFSVERPDGSNFTLKIRSTKLEDSAMYFCASSPEQGNEQFFGPGTRLTVL.